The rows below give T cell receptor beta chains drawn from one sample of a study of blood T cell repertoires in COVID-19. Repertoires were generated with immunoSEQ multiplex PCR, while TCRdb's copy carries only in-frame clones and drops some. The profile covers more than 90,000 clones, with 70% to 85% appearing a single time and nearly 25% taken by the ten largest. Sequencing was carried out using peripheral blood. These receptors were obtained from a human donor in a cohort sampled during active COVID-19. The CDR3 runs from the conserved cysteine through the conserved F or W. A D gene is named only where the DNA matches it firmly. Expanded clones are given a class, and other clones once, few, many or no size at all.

CDR3aa: CASSPDRGNEKLFF
CDR3nt: TGTGCCAGCAGCCCGGACAGGGGTAATGAAAAACTGTTTTTT
j_gene: TRBJ1-4
v_gene: TRBV7-8
d_gene: TRBD1
abundance: .

CDR3aa: CASSPNTLAGAYGYTF
CDR3nt: TGTGCCAGCTCACCAAATACGTTGGCAGGGGCCTATGGCTACACCTTC
j_gene: TRBJ1-2
v_gene: TRBV18
d_gene: .
abundance: .

CDR3aa: CASSLKAGATYGYTF
CDR3nt: TGTGCCAGTAGTCTAAAGGCAGGGGCTACTTATGGCTACACCTTC
j_gene: TRBJ1-2
v_gene: TRBV19
d_gene: .
abundance: .

CDR3aa: CASSYRFSTDTQYF
CDR3nt: TGTGCCAGCAGTTACAGGTTTAGCACAGATACGCAGTATTTT
j_gene: TRBJ2-3
v_gene: TRBV2
d_gene: .
abundance: .

CDR3aa: CASSRSFSSPLHF
CDR3nt: TGTGCCAGCAGTCGGAGTTTTTCTTCACCCCTCCACTTT
j_gene: TRBJ1-6
v_gene: TRBV6-5
d_gene: .
abundance: few

CDR3aa: CASSYDRFSNQPQHF
CDR3nt: TGTGCCAGCTCCTACGACAGGTTCAGCAATCAGCCCCAGCATTTT
j_gene: TRBJ1-5
v_gene: TRBV18
d_gene: .
abundance: .

CDR3aa: CASSLGHSTDTQYF
CDR3nt: TGCGCCAGCAGCTTGGGACATAGCACAGATACGCAGTATTTT
j_gene: TRBJ2-3
v_gene: TRBV5-1
d_gene: .
abundance: few

CDR3aa: CASAGIGGSYEQYF
CDR3nt: TGCGCCAGCGCCGGGATTGGAGGGTCCTACGAGCAGTACTTC
j_gene: TRBJ2-7
v_gene: TRBV10-2
d_gene: .
abundance: .

CDR3aa: CASSSGITYNEQFF
CDR3nt: TGTGCCAGTAGTTCAGGGATTACCTACAATGAGCAGTTCTTC
j_gene: TRBJ2-1
v_gene: TRBV19
d_gene: .
abundance: .

CDR3aa: CASSQGLAGGDNEQFF
CDR3nt: TGTGCCAGCAGCCAGGGACTAGCGGGAGGTGACAATGAGCAGTTCTTC
j_gene: TRBJ2-1
v_gene: TRBV11-2
d_gene: TRBD2
abundance: once

CDR3aa: CSVEDRRQGNYGYTF
CDR3nt: TGCAGCGTTGAAGATCGAAGACAGGGGAACTATGGCTACACCTTC
j_gene: TRBJ1-2
v_gene: TRBV29-1
d_gene: TRBD1
abundance: .

CDR3aa: CAISERETEAFF
CDR3nt: TGTGCCATCAGTGAACGGGAGACTGAAGCTTTCTTT
j_gene: TRBJ1-1
v_gene: TRBV10-3
d_gene: .
abundance: .

CDR3aa: CASTSGDTQYF
CDR3nt: TGTGCCAGCACCTCGGGAGATACGCAGTATTTT
j_gene: TRBJ2-3
v_gene: TRBV12-3/TRBV12-4
d_gene: .
abundance: .

CDR3aa: CASSLRVAGGGETQYF
CDR3nt: TGTGCCAGCAGCTTACGGGTCGCAGGGGGTGGAGAGACCCAGTACTTC
j_gene: TRBJ2-5
v_gene: TRBV7-6
d_gene: TRBD1
abundance: .

CDR3aa: CASSQYVSYVVYTF
CDR3nt: TGTGCCAGCAGCCAATATGTATCCTATGTAGTCTACACCTTC
j_gene: TRBJ1-2
v_gene: TRBV3-1/TRBV3-2
d_gene: .
abundance: .

CDR3aa: CASSSGQTYEQYF
CDR3nt: TGTGCCAGCAGCTCCGGACAAACCTACGAGCAGTACTTC
j_gene: TRBJ2-7
v_gene: TRBV11-3
d_gene: .
abundance: .

CDR3aa: CASSRQGTTNEKLFF
CDR3nt: TGTGCCAGCTCACGACAGGGAACCACTAATGAAAAACTGTTTTTT
j_gene: TRBJ1-4
v_gene: TRBV18
d_gene: TRBD1
abundance: once

CDR3aa: CASSLGRVLNTEAFF
CDR3nt: TGTGCCAGCAGCTTAGGGAGGGTATTGAACACTGAAGCTTTCTTT
j_gene: TRBJ1-1
v_gene: TRBV7-2
d_gene: .
abundance: .

CDR3aa: CASSGTENTEAFF
CDR3nt: TGCGCCAGCAGCGGAACAGAGAACACTGAAGCTTTCTTT
j_gene: TRBJ1-1
v_gene: TRBV5-1
d_gene: .
abundance: .

CDR3aa: CASSYSAVSSYEQYF
CDR3nt: TGTGCCAGCAGCTATTCGGCGGTGAGCTCCTACGAGCAGTACTTC
j_gene: TRBJ2-7
v_gene: TRBV6-5
d_gene: .
abundance: .

CDR3aa: CATSRDQGAFSEAFF
CDR3nt: TGTGCCACCAGCAGAGATCAGGGGGCTTTTTCTGAAGCTTTCTTT
j_gene: TRBJ1-1
v_gene: TRBV15
d_gene: TRBD1
abundance: .

CDR3aa: CASSGTGDEQFF
CDR3nt: TGCGCCAGCAGCGGGACAGGGGATGAGCAGTTCTTC
j_gene: TRBJ2-1
v_gene: TRBV5-1
d_gene: TRBD1
abundance: .

CDR3aa: CASSPQTNTGTGGSPLHF
CDR3nt: TGTGCCAGCTCACCACAAACTAATACCGGGACAGGGGGATCACCCCTCCACTTT
j_gene: TRBJ1-6
v_gene: TRBV18
d_gene: TRBD1
abundance: once

CDR3aa: CASGDRTGADTQYF
CDR3nt: TGTGCCAGCGGGGATCGGACAGGGGCAGATACGCAGTATTTT
j_gene: TRBJ2-3
v_gene: TRBV28
d_gene: TRBD1
abundance: .

CDR3aa: CASRPGSQPQHF
CDR3nt: TGTGCCAGCAGGCCAGGATCGCAGCCCCAGCATTTT
j_gene: TRBJ1-5
v_gene: TRBV27
d_gene: .
abundance: .

CDR3aa: CATFSRRTGHNQPQHF
CDR3nt: TGTGCCACTTTTTCACGAAGGACAGGACACAATCAGCCCCAGCATTTT
j_gene: TRBJ1-5
v_gene: TRBV24-1
d_gene: TRBD1
abundance: .

CDR3aa: CASSQVMGTSGVNEQFF
CDR3nt: TGTGCCAGCAGCCAAGTGATGGGGACTAGCGGGGTAAATGAGCAGTTCTTC
j_gene: TRBJ2-1
v_gene: TRBV3-1/TRBV3-2
d_gene: TRBD2
abundance: .

CDR3aa: CASSQDRRGGSYEQYF
CDR3nt: TGTGCCAGCAGCCAAGATCGGCGGGGGGGCTCGTACGAGCAGTACTTC
j_gene: TRBJ2-7
v_gene: TRBV3-1/TRBV3-2
d_gene: TRBD2
abundance: .

CDR3aa: CASRPEAGDRYNEQFF
CDR3nt: TGTGCCAGCAGACCGGAGGCGGGGGACCGGTACAATGAGCAGTTCTTC
j_gene: TRBJ2-1
v_gene: TRBV28
d_gene: TRBD2
abundance: few

CDR3aa: CASSFRQGVVSPLHF
CDR3nt: TGTGCCAGCAGTTTCCGACAGGGAGTAGTTTCACCCCTCCACTTT
j_gene: TRBJ1-6
v_gene: TRBV28
d_gene: TRBD1
abundance: .

CDR3aa: CASSLETGGQPQHF
CDR3nt: TGTGCCAGCAGCTTAGAAACAGGGGGACAGCCCCAGCATTTT
j_gene: TRBJ1-5
v_gene: TRBV7-9
d_gene: TRBD1
abundance: .

CDR3aa: CASSYVVGETQYF
CDR3nt: TGTGCCAGCAGTTACGTGGTGGGAGAGACGCAGTATTTT
j_gene: TRBJ2-3
v_gene: TRBV6-5
d_gene: .
abundance: .

CDR3aa: CATSREAGEQFF
CDR3nt: TGTGCCACCAGCAGAGAAGCGGGGGAGCAGTTCTTC
j_gene: TRBJ2-1
v_gene: TRBV15
d_gene: TRBD2
abundance: .

CDR3aa: CAIREPGLAPYEQYF
CDR3nt: TGTGCCATCAGGGAACCGGGACTAGCTCCCTACGAGCAGTACTTC
j_gene: TRBJ2-7
v_gene: TRBV10-3
d_gene: TRBD2
abundance: once

CDR3aa: CATSRAAWATDTQYF
CDR3nt: TGTGCCACCAGCAGAGCGGCCTGGGCCACAGATACGCAGTATTTT
j_gene: TRBJ2-3
v_gene: TRBV15
d_gene: .
abundance: .

CDR3aa: CASSLDPVPLYYEQYF
CDR3nt: TGTGCCAGCAGCTTAGATCCGGTCCCCCTGTACTACGAGCAGTACTTC
j_gene: TRBJ2-7
v_gene: TRBV11-2
d_gene: .
abundance: once

CDR3aa: CASSQVLPFSGDTYEQYF
CDR3nt: TGTGCCAGCAGCCAAGTTCTTCCGTTCAGCGGGGATACCTACGAGCAGTACTTC
j_gene: TRBJ2-7
v_gene: TRBV3-1/TRBV3-2
d_gene: TRBD2
abundance: once

CDR3aa: CASRRLAGSNEQFF
CDR3nt: TGTGCCAGCAGAAGGCTAGCGGGGAGCAATGAGCAGTTCTTC
j_gene: TRBJ2-1
v_gene: TRBV6-5
d_gene: TRBD2
abundance: .

CDR3aa: CASSVGTGRYEQYF
CDR3nt: TGTGCCAGCAGTGTCGGGACAGGGCGTTACGAGCAGTACTTC
j_gene: TRBJ2-7
v_gene: TRBV28
d_gene: TRBD1
abundance: .

CDR3aa: CASSPSSFGIYGYTF
CDR3nt: TGTGCCAGCAGTCCCTCGTCCTTCGGGATCTATGGCTACACCTTC
j_gene: TRBJ1-2
v_gene: TRBV27
d_gene: .
abundance: .

CDR3aa: CASSSGGTLLTIGYTF
CDR3nt: TGTGCCAGCAGTTCGGGGGGGACACTCCTAACTATCGGCTACACCTTC
j_gene: TRBJ1-2
v_gene: TRBV28
d_gene: .
abundance: .

CDR3aa: CAITSRGASTEAFF
CDR3nt: TGTGCCATTACCTCTCGGGGGGCGAGCACTGAAGCTTTCTTT
j_gene: TRBJ1-1
v_gene: TRBV10-3
d_gene: .
abundance: .

CDR3aa: CASSQQKLAGAAQYF
CDR3nt: TGCGCCAGCAGCCAACAGAAACTAGCGGGGGCTGCGCAGTACTTC
j_gene: TRBJ2-7
v_gene: TRBV4-1
d_gene: TRBD2
abundance: .

CDR3aa: CASSTGGIGYTF
CDR3nt: TGTGCCAGCAGTACAGGGGGAATTGGCTACACCTTC
j_gene: TRBJ1-2
v_gene: TRBV6-2/TRBV6-3
d_gene: TRBD1
abundance: .

CDR3aa: CASSLDVRGSAFF
CDR3nt: TGTGCCAGCAGTCTAGACGTCAGGGGGTCGGCTTTCTTT
j_gene: TRBJ1-1
v_gene: TRBV12-3/TRBV12-4
d_gene: TRBD1
abundance: .

CDR3aa: CASSFGRGGTGELFF
CDR3nt: TGCGCCAGCAGCTTTGGGAGGGGCGGCACCGGGGAGCTGTTTTTT
j_gene: TRBJ2-2
v_gene: TRBV5-1
d_gene: TRBD2
abundance: .

CDR3aa: CASSAGTSPHGELFF
CDR3nt: TGTGCCAGCAGCGCTGGGACTAGTCCCCACGGGGAGCTGTTTTTT
j_gene: TRBJ2-2
v_gene: TRBV2
d_gene: TRBD2
abundance: .